This is a list of T cell receptor beta chains from one sample in a study of cytomegalovirus exposure and HLA in healthy donors. TCRdb keeps only in-frame clones here, not all; method: immunoSEQ multiplex PCR. The sample consists of roughly 140,000 clones, approximately 86% of them appearing once. Material for sequencing was PBMCs. All receptors derive from a man in his late teens or twenties in good health and CMV-seropositive. The CDR3 runs from the conserved cysteine through the conserved F or W. The order of the fields is clone size, D gene, J gene, CDR3 length, V gene, CDR3 DNA, CDR3 protein. A D gene is named only where the DNA matches it firmly. Part of the rows lack a size; the others show once, few, many or a class for expanded clones.

-,TRBD2,TRBJ2-7,13,TRBV11-2,TGTGCCAGCAGCCCGGGACTAGCCTACGAGCAGTACTTC,CASSPGLAYEQYF
-,-,TRBJ1-5,15,TRBV2,TGTGCCAGCACGTCGGAGGTAGATAGCAATCAGCCCCAGCATTTT,CASTSEVDSNQPQHF
-,TRBD1,TRBJ1-5,15,TRBV2,TGTGCCAGCAGCGATTCGACAGGGGCCAATCAGCCCCAGCATTTT,CASSDSTGANQPQHF
many,-,TRBJ1-5,15,TRBV27,TGTGCCAGCAGTCCGCTCGACAGATCACGGCAGCCCCAGCATTTT,CASSPLDRSRQPQHF
-,-,TRBJ2-7,13,TRBV10-1,TGCGCCAGCAGTGAAGGACAGTCCTACGAGCAGTACTTC,CASSEGQSYEQYF
-,-,TRBJ1-1,15,TRBV6-5,TGTGCCAGCAGTCCGACTCGGGTCGAGGACACTGAAGCTTTCTTT,CASSPTRVEDTEAFF
-,TRBD2,TRBJ2-2,15,TRBV5-1,TGCGCCAGCAGCATTAGCGGGGGGAACACCGGGGAGCTGTTTTTT,CASSISGGNTGELFF
-,-,TRBJ2-5,13,TRBV11-3,TGTGCCAGCAGTCCGACAGGGACTGAGACCCAGTACTTC,CASSPTGTETQYF
-,-,TRBJ1-5,13,TRBV29-1,TGCAGCGTACAGACCGGTGGCAATCAGCCCCAGCATTTT,CSVQTGGNQPQHF
few,TRBD1,TRBJ2-7,15,TRBV14,TGTGCCAGCAGTCCTAAAGAGTACAGGGGACACGAGCAGTACTTC,CASSPKEYRGHEQYF
-,-,TRBJ2-5,14,TRBV30,TGTGCCTGGAGTTTCCCCGGGGGGCGTGAGACCCAGTACTTC,CAWSFPGGRETQYF
-,-,TRBJ1-5,12,TRBV12-5,TGTGCTAGTTCGAACGGGTATCAGCCCCAGCATTTT,CASSNGYQPQHF
-,-,TRBJ2-3,14,TRBV2,TGTGCCAGTAAGAGACAGACTAGCACAGATACGCAGTATTTT,CASKRQTSTDTQYF
-,TRBD2,TRBJ2-1,15,TRBV6-5,TGTGCCAGCAGGCTAACTAGCGGGAGCTTTGGTGAGCAGTTCTTC,CASRLTSGSFGEQFF
-,-,TRBJ2-7,16,TRBV14,TGTGCCAGCAGCCAAGTCCGCTATACAGGCTCCTACGAGCAGTACTTC,CASSQVRYTGSYEQYF
-,-,TRBJ1-3,13,TRBV11-3,TGTGCCAGCAGCTCGGGGATGGGAAACACCATATATTTT,CASSSGMGNTIYF
-,-,TRBJ1-1,16,TRBV19,TGTGCCAGTAGTGCGGGGGTGTCGGTTGGTAACACTGAAGCTTTCTTT,CASSAGVSVGNTEAFF
-,TRBD1,TRBJ2-7,15,TRBV28,TGTGCCAGCAGTTTAGTAAAGGGACAGGGCTACGAGCAGTACTTC,CASSLVKGQGYEQYF
-,TRBD2,TRBJ2-2,18,TRBV7-2,TGTGCCAGCAGCTTATTATCGGGGGGGCCTCAGGGAACCGGGGAGCTGTTTTTT,CASSLLSGGPQGTGELFF
-,TRBD2,TRBJ2-7,15,TRBV5-5,TGTGCCAGCAGCTATGGACTAGCGGCGCAGTACGAGCAGTACTTC,CASSYGLAAQYEQYF
once,TRBD1,TRBJ2-7,17,TRBV27,TGTGCCAGCAGTTTATCGTTCCCCGGACAGGGCTTCTACGAGCAGTACTTC,CASSLSFPGQGFYEQYF
once,-,TRBJ1-1,13,TRBV5-5,TGTGCCAGCAGCGCGGGTCGGAACACTGAAGCTTTCTTT,CASSAGRNTEAFF
-,TRBD1,TRBJ1-1,16,TRBV5-1,TGCGCCAGCAGCTCCGGACAGGGGTTGTGGGGCACTGAAGCTTTCTTT,CASSSGQGLWGTEAFF
few,-,TRBJ1-6,15,TRBV30,TGTGCCTGGAGTGTCCAGGCCGCCTATAATTCACCCCTCCACTTT,CAWSVQAAYNSPLHF
-,TRBD1,TRBJ2-7,17,TRBV25-1,TGTGCCAGCAGTTGGACAGGGGTCGGTCGAAGGGGCAACGAGCAGTACTTC,CASSWTGVGRRGNEQYF
-,TRBD1,TRBJ2-1,18,TRBV5-1,TGCGCCAGCATACGAGTTACCGGGACAGGGGAGAGGTACAATGAGCAGTTCTTC,CASIRVTGTGERYNEQFF
few,TRBD1,TRBJ2-7,14,TRBV6-5,TGTGCCAGCAGCCTCGGACAGGGGCGTTACGAGCAGTACTTC,CASSLGQGRYEQYF
few,-,TRBJ2-7,11,TRBV11-3,TGTGCCAGCAGCTTAGAAGCCGGGCAGTACTTC,CASSLEAGQYF
-,TRBD1,TRBJ2-7,16,TRBV7-9,TGTGCCAGCAGCCCAGGGACAGGGGCTAAGGCCTACGAGCAGTACTTC,CASSPGTGAKAYEQYF
-,TRBD1,TRBJ2-7,15,TRBV5-1,TGCGCCAGCAGCTTAAGACAGGGCACACCATCCGAGCAGTACTTC,CASSLRQGTPSEQYF
-,TRBD1,TRBJ2-7,15,TRBV11-1,TGTGCCAGCAGCTTAGAGGACAGGGGGCCGTACGAGCAGTACTTC,CASSLEDRGPYEQYF
-,TRBD1,TRBJ2-6,17,TRBV2,TGTGCCAGCGCCGACAGGGGGTTAAGGGTCGGGGCCAACGTCCTGACTTTC,CASADRGLRVGANVLTF
-,TRBD2,TRBJ2-3,12,TRBV2,TGTGCCAGCAGTGAGGGGGGGAATACGCAGTATTTT,CASSEGGNTQYF
-,-,TRBJ1-2,12,TRBV6-1,TGTGCCAGCAGGGCAGGGGAGTATGGCTACACCTTC,CASRAGEYGYTF
-,TRBD1,TRBJ1-2,15,TRBV4-1,TGCGCCAGCAGCCCCGAACAGGGGGCGCGGGAAGGCTACACCTTC,CASSPEQGAREGYTF
-,TRBD1,TRBJ2-1,15,TRBV15,TGTGCCACCAGCGACCGGACAGGGTACAACAATGAGCAGTTCTTC,CATSDRTGYNNEQFF
few,TRBD1,TRBJ2-7,15,TRBV6-1,TGTGCCAGCAGGCTATCGGACAGGGTTTCCTACGAGCAGTACTTC,CASRLSDRVSYEQYF
-,TRBD1,TRBJ1-2,14,TRBV7-9,TGTGCCAGCAGCTTAGGAAGACAGGGGGGTGGCTACACCTTC,CASSLGRQGGGYTF
-,-,TRBJ2-3,12,TRBV7-9,TGTGCCAGCAGCTTAGCCATGGATACGCAGTATTTT,CASSLAMDTQYF
-,TRBD1,TRBJ1-5,15,TRBV12-5,TGTGCTAGTGGATCTGGGACAGGGACCGGTCAGCCCCAGCATTTT,CASGSGTGTGQPQHF
once,TRBD2,TRBJ2-1,13,TRBV2,TGTGCCAGCAGCCGGGGGGACGGTAGGGAGCAGTTCTTC,CASSRGDGREQFF
-,-,TRBJ2-5,14,TRBV5-6,TGTGCCAGCAGCCACTTAAAGTACCAAGAGACCCAGTACTTC,CASSHLKYQETQYF
-,-,TRBJ1-5,13,TRBV6-5,TGTGCCAGCAGTTACCTAACCGGTCAGCCCCAGCATTTT,CASSYLTGQPQHF
few,TRBD1,TRBJ2-7,16,TRBV5-8,TGTGCCAGCAGCCCGGATGGGACAGGGAAAATCTACGAGCAGTACTTC,CASSPDGTGKIYEQYF
-,-,TRBJ2-3,11,TRBV7-2,TGTGCCAGCAGTATCTCAGATACGCAGTATTTT,CASSISDTQYF
-,TRBD1,TRBJ2-1,15,TRBV5-4,TGTGCCAGCAGCTTTCCGGGACAGGGGTCGAATGAGCAGTTCTTC,CASSFPGQGSNEQFF
once,-,TRBJ2-1,14,TRBV5-1,TGCGCCAGCAGCTTTCACGACAGGTACAATGAGCAGTTCTTC,CASSFHDRYNEQFF
-,TRBD1,TRBJ1-1,15,TRBV7-9,TGTGCCAGCAGCCCAATGGACAGGGAGGGCACTGAAGCTTTCTTT,CASSPMDREGTEAFF
few,-,TRBJ1-5,13,TRBV7-8,TGTGCCAGCAGCACACAGGGTTATCAGCCCCAGCATTTT,CASSTQGYQPQHF
-,TRBD1,TRBJ1-6,15,TRBV6-5,TGTGCCAGCAGACCCGACAGGGACTATAATTCACCCCTCCACTTT,CASRPDRDYNSPLHF
-,-,TRBJ1-1,14,TRBV7-3,TGTGCCAGCAGCCCGGGCCCAGGGAACGCTGAAGCTTTCTTT,CASSPGPGNAEAFF
-,-,TRBJ2-7,11,TRBV5-4,TGTGCCAGCAGCTTGGGTCAGGAGCAGTACTTC,CASSLGQEQYF
-,-,TRBJ1-1,17,TRBV19,TGTGCCAGTAGTATGGGAGGGGCCTCCCTTTCGACGGCTGAAGCTTTCTTT,CASSMGGASLSTAEAFF
few,-,TRBJ2-1,11,TRBV30,TGTGCCTGGGGTGGTCGCAATGAGCAGTTCTTC,CAWGGRNEQFF
-,TRBD1,TRBJ1-1,11,TRBV6-6,TGTGCCAGCAGAGAAACAGGGGTTGCTTTCTTT,CASRETGVAFF
-,TRBD1,TRBJ2-7,13,TRBV7-9,TGTGCCAGCAGCCCGACAGGGGCCTACGAGCAGTACTTC,CASSPTGAYEQYF
-,-,TRBJ1-5,15,TRBV19,TGTGCCAGCAGAATCGGGGGTTCTAACCCTCGGCCCCAGCATTTT,CASRIGGSNPRPQHF
-,TRBD1,TRBJ1-5,18,TRBV14,TGTGCCAGCAGCCAAGACTGGTTGGGGCAGGGGGCTGTTCAGCCCCAGCATTTT,CASSQDWLGQGAVQPQHF
-,-,TRBJ2-5,15,TRBV6-1,TGTGCCAGCAGTGAACAGGGCGGACCCCAAGAGACCCAGTACTTC,CASSEQGGPQETQYF